This T cell receptor (beta chain) was recovered during a study of blood T cell repertoires in COVID-19 (TCRdb year 2020). The study in broad terms: Samples covering the acute and convalescent phases of COVID-19 were provided by collaborators in the United States, Italy and Spain. HLA class I and class II types, where available, came from metadata supplied by the sample provider rather than from assay-based typing. Nearly every sample came with metadata listing a de-identified subject ID, COVID-19 status, age in years and sex. The repertoires were made available in a free public database intended to serve as a resource for research on the immune response to SARS-CoV-2. The prospective study material was composed of cDNA or gDNA derived from T cells, B-cell-depleted T cells, or PBMCs. Subjects who had been exposed to COVID-19, were actively infected with it, or had recovered from it provided the deeply sampled blood TCRbeta repertoires that made up the dataset. Samples were obtained from the ongoing ImmuneRACE study (first 160 participants) and from 950 to 1,500 subjects provided by 6 global collaborators.

On this clone itself: The specificity of this receptor is unknown. Base qualities are not at hand, and no much larger clone is one base apart.

V and J are trimmed by 3 bases and 8 bases, and the gene matches miss 5 bases of the junction. The cysteine opens and the phenylalanine closes a CDR3 of 14 amino acids. CDR3 DNA is the only sequence kept; it has 42 bases, read in frame from the first base. In the germline V gene, CDR1 corresponds to SGDLS and CDR2 to YYNGEE. TCRbeta CDR3 regions were amplified from genomic DNA by means of the immunoSEQ Assay, a bias-controlled multiplex PCR. As for how the authors treated the data: Nucleated cell counts per sample were estimated from amplification of reference gene primers within the assay. To quantify the absolute abundance of each unique TCRbeta CDR3 rearrangement, sequence reads were collapsed and filtered. For each sample, productive Simpson clonality was calculated as the square root of Simpson's diversity index across productive rearrangements. The table was pulled from immuneACCESS by TCRdb, which kept in-frame rearrangements only. Such tables lose some clones; where checked, under half of the loss comes from unresolved V genes, and the rest has no known cause. V and J calls and clone size are given by that table; D and trimming were obtained from the DNA. The sample table holds approximately 260,000 clones, of which 88% were seen once. The top ten clonotypes cover approximately 10% of the sample.

At one collaborating source in Seattle, patients were enrolled during active infection and were followed longitudinally through the course of disease. The collaborating institutions used their own protocols to collect whole blood in K2EDTA tubes. For TCRbeta analysis, collaborator samples were shipped as frozen whole blood, as isolated PBMCs, or as DNA extracted from either sample type. Overall results and qualifications from the work: How much clinical and demographic metadata was included differed by source and by participant, and the metadata was provided uncurated.

The V and J segments used are TRBV9 and TRBJ1-4; 9 bases in the middle match TRBD1. The source is a woman in her seventies with COVID-19, enrolled during active disease. What was sequenced was peripheral blood. The nucleotide sequence is given as TGTGCCAGCAGCGCACAGGGGGCGGGCGAAAAACTGTTTTTT. Its protein is CASSAQGAGEKLFF.